What follows are 3 T cell receptor beta chains derived from one specimen sequenced in a study of OX40 agonist ivuxolimab in advanced cancers. Libraries were constructed by the immunoSEQ multiplex PCR assay. Imported from immuneACCESS, the table was reduced by TCRdb to in-frame sequences with V and J called. These copies leave out some clones; in studies compared against another copy, an unresolved V gene accounts for under half, and the cause of the remainder is not known. The table for this sample lists about 79,000 clones; around 90% of them were counted only once. Jointly, the top ten make up 10% to 15% of the sample. Sequenced here: CD4+ or CD8+ T cells sorted from blood, sampled in a trial of the OX40 agonist ivuxolimab. The receptors derive from an adult with an advanced solid tumor such as melanoma, head and neck, liver or kidney cancer.

The CDR3 reads CASSRRGSYEQYF. The CDR3 region has the DNA TGTGCCAGCAGCCGTAGGGGGAGCTACGAGCAGTACTTC. The rearrangement joins TRBV5-4 to TRBJ2-7; a weak D match, TRBD1 (6 bases). The CDR3 is made up of 13 amino acids. Germline CDR1 and CDR2: SGHNT and YYREEE (reference sequence). V lost 4 bases to trimming and J lost 3 bases, with 11 bases between them.

This clone was seen once. The chain is built from TRBV5-1 and TRBJ2-2, with 12 positions matching TRBD2. V trimming: 4 bases; J trimming: 4 bases; junction bases outside the gene matches: 8. CDR1 and CDR2 (germline): SGHRS, YFSETQ. The CDR3 sequence is 17 residues long. As DNA, the CDR3 is TGCGCCAGCAGCCCCCCGACTAGCGGGAGACGCACCGGGGAGCTGTTTTTT. Protein: CASSPPTSGRRTGELFF.

The chain joins TRBV5-6 to TRBJ2-7; no clear D. V was clipped by 2 bases and J by 3 bases, with 15 bases between them. CDR3 length: 15 residues. Germline V gene sequence: CDR1 SGHDT, CDR2 YYEEEE. CDR3: CASSLAGSVGYEQYF. In DNA form, the CDR3 reads TGTGCCAGCAGCTTAGCTGGATCGGTGGGCTACGAGCAGTACTTC. The full variable domain, rest sourced from reference TRBV5-6 and TRBJ2-7, is DAGVTQSPTHLIKTRGQQVTLRCSPKSGHDTVSWYQQALGQGPQFIFQYYEEEERQRGNFPDRFSGHQFPNYSSELNVNALLLGDSALYLCASSLAGSVGYEQYFGPGTRLTVT.